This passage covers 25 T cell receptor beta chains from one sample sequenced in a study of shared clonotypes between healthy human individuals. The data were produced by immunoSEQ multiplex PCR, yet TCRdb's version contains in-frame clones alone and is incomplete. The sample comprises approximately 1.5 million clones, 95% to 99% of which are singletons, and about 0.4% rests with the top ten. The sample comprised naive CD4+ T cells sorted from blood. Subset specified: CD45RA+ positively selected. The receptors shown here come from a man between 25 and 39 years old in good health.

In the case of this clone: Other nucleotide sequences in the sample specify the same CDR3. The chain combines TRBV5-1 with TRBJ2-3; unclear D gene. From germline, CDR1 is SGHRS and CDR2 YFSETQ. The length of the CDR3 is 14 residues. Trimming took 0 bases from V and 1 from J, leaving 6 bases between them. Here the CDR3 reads CASSLGQRTDTQYF. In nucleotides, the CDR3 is TGCGCCAGCAGCTTGGGACAACGCACAGATACGCAGTATTTT.

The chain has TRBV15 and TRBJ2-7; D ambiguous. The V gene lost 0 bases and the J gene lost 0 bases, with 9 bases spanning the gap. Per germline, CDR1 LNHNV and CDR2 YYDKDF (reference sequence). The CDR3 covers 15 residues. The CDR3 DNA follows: TGTGCCACCAGCAGAGATTGGAGACTCTCCTACGAGCAGTACTTC. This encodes CATSRDWRLSYEQYF.

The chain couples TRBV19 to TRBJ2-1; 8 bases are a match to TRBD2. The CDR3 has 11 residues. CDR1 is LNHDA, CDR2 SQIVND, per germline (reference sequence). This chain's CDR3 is CGSGKGNEQFF. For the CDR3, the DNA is TGTGGTAGCGGGAAGGGAAATGAGCAGTTCTTC. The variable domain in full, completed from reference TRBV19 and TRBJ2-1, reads DGGITQSPKYLFRKEGQNVTLSCEQNLNHDAMYWYRQDPGQGLRLIYYSQIVNDFQKGDIAEGYSVSREKKESFPLTVTSAQKNPTAFYLCGSGKGNEQFFGPGTRLTVL.

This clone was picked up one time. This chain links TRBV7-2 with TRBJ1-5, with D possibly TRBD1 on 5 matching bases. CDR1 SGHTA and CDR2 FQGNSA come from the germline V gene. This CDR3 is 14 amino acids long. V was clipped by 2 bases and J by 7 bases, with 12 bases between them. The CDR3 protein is CASSLFGGEQPQHF. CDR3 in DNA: TGTGCCAGCAGCTTATTTGGGGGAGAACAGCCCCAGCATTTT.

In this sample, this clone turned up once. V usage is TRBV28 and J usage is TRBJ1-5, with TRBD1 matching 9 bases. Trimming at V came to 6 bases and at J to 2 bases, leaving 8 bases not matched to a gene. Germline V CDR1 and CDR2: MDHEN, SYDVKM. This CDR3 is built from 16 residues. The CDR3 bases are TGTGCCAGCAGACCCGACAGGGGGGTTGGCAATCAGCCCCAGCATTTT. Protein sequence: CASRPDRGVGNQPQHF.

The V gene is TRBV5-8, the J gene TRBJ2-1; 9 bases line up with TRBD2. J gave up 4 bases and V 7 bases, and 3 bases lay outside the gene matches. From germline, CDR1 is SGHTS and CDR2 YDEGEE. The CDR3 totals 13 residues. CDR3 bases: TGTGCCAGCGCGGGAGGGAATTACAATGAGCAGTTCTTC. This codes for CASAGGNYNEQFF.

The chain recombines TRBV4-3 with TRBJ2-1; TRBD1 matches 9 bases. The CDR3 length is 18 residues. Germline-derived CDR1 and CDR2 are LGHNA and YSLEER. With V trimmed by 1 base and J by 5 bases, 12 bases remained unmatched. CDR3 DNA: TGCGCCAGCAGCCAAGTACGGACAGGGGTGTGGAGGAACAATGAGCAGTTCTTC. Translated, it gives CASSQVRTGVWRNNEQFF.

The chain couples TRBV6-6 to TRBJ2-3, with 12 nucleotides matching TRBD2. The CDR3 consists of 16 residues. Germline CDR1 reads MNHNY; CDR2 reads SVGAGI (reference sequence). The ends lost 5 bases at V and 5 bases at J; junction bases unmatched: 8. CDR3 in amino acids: CASSGVSSGRGDTQYF. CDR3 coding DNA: TGTGCCAGCAGTGGGGTATCTAGCGGGAGGGGAGATACGCAGTATTTT.

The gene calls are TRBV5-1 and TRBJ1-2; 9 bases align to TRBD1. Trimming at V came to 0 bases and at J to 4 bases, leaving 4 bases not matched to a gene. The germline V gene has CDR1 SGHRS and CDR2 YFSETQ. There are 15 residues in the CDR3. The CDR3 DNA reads TGCGCCAGCAGCTTGGGGACAGGGGACTTCTATGGCTACACCTTC. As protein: CASSLGTGDFYGYTF.

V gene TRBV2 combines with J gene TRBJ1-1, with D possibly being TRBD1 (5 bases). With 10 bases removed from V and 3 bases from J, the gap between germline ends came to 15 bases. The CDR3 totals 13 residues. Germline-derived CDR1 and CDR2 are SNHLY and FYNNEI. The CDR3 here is CATRTMGHTEAFF. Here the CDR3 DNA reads TGTGCCACCAGGACAATGGGGCACACTGAAGCTTTCTTT. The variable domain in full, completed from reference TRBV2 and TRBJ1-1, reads EPEVTQTPSHQVTQMGQEVILRCVPISNHLYFYWYRQILGQKVEFLVSFYNNEISEKSEIFDDQFSVERPDGSNFTLKIRSTKLEDSAMYFCATRTMGHTEAFFGQGTRLTVV.

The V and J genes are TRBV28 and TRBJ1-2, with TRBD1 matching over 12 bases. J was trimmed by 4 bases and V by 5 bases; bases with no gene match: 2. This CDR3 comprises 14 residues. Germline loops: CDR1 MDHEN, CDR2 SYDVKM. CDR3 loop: CASSPGQGAYGYTF. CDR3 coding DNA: TGTGCCAGCAGTCCGGGACAGGGGGCCTATGGCTACACCTTC.

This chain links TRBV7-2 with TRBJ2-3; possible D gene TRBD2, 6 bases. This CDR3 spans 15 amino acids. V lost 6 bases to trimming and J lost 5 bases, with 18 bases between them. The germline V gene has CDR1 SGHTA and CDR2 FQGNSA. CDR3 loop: CASRSLGRFQDTQYF. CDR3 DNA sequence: TGTGCCAGCAGATCCCTTGGGAGGTTTCAAGATACGCAGTATTTT.

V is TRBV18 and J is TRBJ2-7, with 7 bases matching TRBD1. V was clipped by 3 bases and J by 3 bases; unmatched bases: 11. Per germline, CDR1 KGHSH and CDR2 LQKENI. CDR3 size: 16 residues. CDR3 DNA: TGTGCCAGCTCACCGACAACCGGGACAGCCGTCTACGAGCAGTACTTC. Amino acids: CASSPTTGTAVYEQYF.

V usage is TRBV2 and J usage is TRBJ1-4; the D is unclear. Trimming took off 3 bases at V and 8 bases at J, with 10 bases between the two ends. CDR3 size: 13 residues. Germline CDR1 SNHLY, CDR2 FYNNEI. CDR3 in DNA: TGTGCCAGCAGTGATGACTTCTGGGAAAAACTGTTTTTT. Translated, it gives CASSDDFWEKLFF.

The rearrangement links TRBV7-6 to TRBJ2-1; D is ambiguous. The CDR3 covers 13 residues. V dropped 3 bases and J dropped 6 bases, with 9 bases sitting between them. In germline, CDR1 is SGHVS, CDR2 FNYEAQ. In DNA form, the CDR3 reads TGTGCCAGCAGCTTGTTCTATACCAATGAGCAGTTCTTC. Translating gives CASSLFYTNEQFF.

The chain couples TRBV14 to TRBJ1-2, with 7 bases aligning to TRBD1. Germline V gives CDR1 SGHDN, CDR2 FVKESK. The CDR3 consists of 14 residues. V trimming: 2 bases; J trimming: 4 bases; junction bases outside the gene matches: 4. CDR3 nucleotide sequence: TGTGCCAGCAGCCAACGGGACAGCATCTATGGCTACACCTTC. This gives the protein CASSQRDSIYGYTF.

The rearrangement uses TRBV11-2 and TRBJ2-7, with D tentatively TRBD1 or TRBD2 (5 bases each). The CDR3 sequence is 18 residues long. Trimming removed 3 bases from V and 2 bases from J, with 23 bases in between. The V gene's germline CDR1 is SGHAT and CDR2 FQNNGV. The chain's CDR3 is CASSLRPSGHGDTYEQYF. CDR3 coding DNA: TGTGCCAGCAGCTTGCGGCCTTCAGGGCACGGGGATACCTACGAGCAGTACTTC.

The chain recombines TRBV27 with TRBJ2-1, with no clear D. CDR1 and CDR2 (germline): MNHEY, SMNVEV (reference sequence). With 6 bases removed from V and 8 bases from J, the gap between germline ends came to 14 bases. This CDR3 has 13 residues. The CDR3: CASSLRVYHEQFF. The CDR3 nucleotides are TGTGCCAGCAGCCTAAGGGTTTACCATGAGCAGTTCTTC.

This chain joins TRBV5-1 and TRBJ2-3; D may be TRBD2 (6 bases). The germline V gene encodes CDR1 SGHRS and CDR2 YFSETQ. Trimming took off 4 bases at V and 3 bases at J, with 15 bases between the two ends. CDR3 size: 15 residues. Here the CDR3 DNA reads TGCGCCAGCAGCCGTTCGGGACTTGGGACAGATACGCAGTATTTT. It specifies CASSRSGLGTDTQYF. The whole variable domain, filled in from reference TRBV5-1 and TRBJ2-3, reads KAGVTQTPRYLIKTRGQQVTLSCSPISGHRSVSWYQQTPGQGLQFLFEYFSETQRNKGNFPGRFSGRQFSNSRSEMNVSTLELGDSALYLCASSRSGLGTDTQYFGPGTRLTVL.

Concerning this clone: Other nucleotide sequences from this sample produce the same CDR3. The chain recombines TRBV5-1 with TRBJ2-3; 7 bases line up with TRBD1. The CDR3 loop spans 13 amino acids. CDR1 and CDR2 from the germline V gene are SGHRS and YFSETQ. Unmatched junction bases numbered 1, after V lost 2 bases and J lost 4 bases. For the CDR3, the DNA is TGCGCCAGCAGCTTAGGGGGCCCAGATACGCAGTATTTT. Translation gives CASSLGGPDTQYF.

Here the CDR3 DNA reads TGTGCCAGCAGCTTAGATGGGACAGGGGGAGGATACTACGAGCAGTACTTC. Translating it yields CASSLDGTGGGYYEQYF. The rearrangement uses TRBV7-6 and TRBJ2-7, with 11 bases lining up with TRBD1. The V and J ends lost 1 base and 3 bases, in that order; junction bases with no gene match: 8. The germline V gene has CDR1 SGHVS and CDR2 FNYEAQ. This CDR3 contains 17 residues. Based on the CDR3 plus reference TRBV7-6 and TRBJ2-7, the full variable domain is GAGVSQSPRYKVTKRGQDVALRCDPISGHVSLYWYRQALGQGPEFLTYFNYEAQQDKSGLPNDRFSAERPEGSISTLTIQRTEQRDSAMYRCASSLDGTGGGYYEQYFGPGTRLTVT.

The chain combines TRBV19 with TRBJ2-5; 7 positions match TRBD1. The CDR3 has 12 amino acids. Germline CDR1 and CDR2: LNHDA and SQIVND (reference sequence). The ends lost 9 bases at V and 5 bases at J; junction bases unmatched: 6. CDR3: CARPQGRETQYF. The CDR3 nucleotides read TGTGCCAGGCCACAGGGGCGGGAGACCCAGTACTTC.

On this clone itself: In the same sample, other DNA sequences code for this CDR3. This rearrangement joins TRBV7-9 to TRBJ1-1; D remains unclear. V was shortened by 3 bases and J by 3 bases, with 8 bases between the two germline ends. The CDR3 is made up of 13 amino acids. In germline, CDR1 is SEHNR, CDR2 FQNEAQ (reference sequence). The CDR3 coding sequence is TGTGCCAGCAGCTTTAGTACAGACACTGAAGCTTTCTTT. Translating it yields CASSFSTDTEAFF.

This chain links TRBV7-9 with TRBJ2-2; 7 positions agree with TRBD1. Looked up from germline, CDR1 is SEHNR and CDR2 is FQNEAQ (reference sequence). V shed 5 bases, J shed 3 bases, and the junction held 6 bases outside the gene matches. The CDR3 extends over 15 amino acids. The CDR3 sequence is CASSRATGYTGELFF. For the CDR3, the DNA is TGTGCCAGCAGCCGGGCGACAGGGTACACCGGGGAGCTGTTTTTT.

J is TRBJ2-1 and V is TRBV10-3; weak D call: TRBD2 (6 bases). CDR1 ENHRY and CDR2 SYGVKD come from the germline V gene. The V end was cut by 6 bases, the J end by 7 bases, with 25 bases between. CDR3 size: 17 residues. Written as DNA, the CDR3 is TGTGCCATCAGAGACTACAAAGGGAGGCCCGAGGGGAATGAGCAGTTCTTC. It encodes CAIRDYKGRPEGNEQFF.